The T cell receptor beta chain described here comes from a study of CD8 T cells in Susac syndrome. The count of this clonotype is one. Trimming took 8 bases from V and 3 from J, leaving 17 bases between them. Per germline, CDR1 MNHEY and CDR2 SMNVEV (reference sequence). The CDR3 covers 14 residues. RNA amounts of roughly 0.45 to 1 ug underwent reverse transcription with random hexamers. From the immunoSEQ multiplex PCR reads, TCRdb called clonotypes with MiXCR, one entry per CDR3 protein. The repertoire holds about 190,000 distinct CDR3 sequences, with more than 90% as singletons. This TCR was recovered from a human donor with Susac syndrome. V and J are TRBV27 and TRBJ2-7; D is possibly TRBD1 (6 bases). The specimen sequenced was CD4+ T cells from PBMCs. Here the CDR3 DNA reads TGTGCCAGCGTTTCACAGGGTTCGGGCTACGAGCAGTACTTC. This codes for CASVSQGSGYEQYF.